The T cell receptor (beta chain) under discussion was sequenced for a study of CD8 T cells in ankylosing spondylitis. This clonotype has a count of ten or more. What it recognizes is unknown. Points from the study as a whole: Reportedly, significant enrichment of disease-linked clones occurred in matched ankylosing spondylitis synovial fluid. One TCR beta motif, made up of eight or nine highly homologous variants, appeared characteristic of ankylosing spondylitis blood. In peripheral blood, disease-linked CD8+ clones occurred at relatively low frequencies. Past studies reported some motif variants in reactive arthritis synovial fluid and blood.

5'-RACE, quantitative and with molecular barcodes, yielded the TCR beta libraries. MiXCR, run by TCRdb on the 5' RACE reads, gives a single entry per CDR3 protein. The repertoire consists of hundreds of thousands of distinct CDR3 sequences, with roughly an eighth occurring once and the leading ten covering 6.8%. Germline V gives CDR1 DFQATT, CDR2 SNEGSKA (reference sequence). The CDR3 extends over 15 amino acids. After removal of 1 base from V and 4 bases from J, the junction contained 5 bases not matched to a gene. The receptor was derived from a male donor with ankylosing spondylitis. The sample taken for sequencing was blood, either unsorted or a sorted T cell fraction (not recorded which). The chain joins TRBV20-1 to TRBJ2-3, with TRBD2 matching over 10 bases. The CDR3 loop is CSARGLAGEADTQYF. The CDR3 DNA follows: TGCAGTGCTAGAGGGCTAGCGGGAGAGGCAGATACGCAGTATTTT.